Below, one T cell receptor (beta chain) is given with its context. The antigen is undetermined. The patients with Susac syndrome were individuals who fulfilled the recently defined diagnostic criteria for disease that was either definite or probable. This sample was taken from a study of CD8 T cells in Susac syndrome. Study overall: Sequencing included Susac syndrome patients, about 6 of them with active disease and under ten in remission. Findings and limits, study-wide: When the CD4+ T cell repertoires of patients with Susac syndrome were examined, they did not show any clonal expansion.

The authors reverse transcribed 0.5 to 1 ug RNA with random hexamers. A single record per CDR3 protein comes from TCRdb applying MiXCR to the immunoSEQ multiplex PCR reads. The sample contains about 200,000 distinct CDR3 sequences, roughly nine tenths of which appear only once. Trimming removed 6 bases at V and 1 base at J, with 13 bases between. This CDR3 region has 15 residues. Germline loops: CDR1 MNHEY, CDR2 SVGAGI. The clonotype comes from a human donor with Susac syndrome. Specimen: CD4+ T cells from PBMCs. V gene TRBV6-5 combines with J gene TRBJ2-1; D remains ambiguous. The CDR3 loop reads CASSAPGRSYNEQFF. In DNA, the CDR3 is TGTGCCAGCAGCGCCCCGGGCCGATCCTACAATGAGCAGTTCTTC.